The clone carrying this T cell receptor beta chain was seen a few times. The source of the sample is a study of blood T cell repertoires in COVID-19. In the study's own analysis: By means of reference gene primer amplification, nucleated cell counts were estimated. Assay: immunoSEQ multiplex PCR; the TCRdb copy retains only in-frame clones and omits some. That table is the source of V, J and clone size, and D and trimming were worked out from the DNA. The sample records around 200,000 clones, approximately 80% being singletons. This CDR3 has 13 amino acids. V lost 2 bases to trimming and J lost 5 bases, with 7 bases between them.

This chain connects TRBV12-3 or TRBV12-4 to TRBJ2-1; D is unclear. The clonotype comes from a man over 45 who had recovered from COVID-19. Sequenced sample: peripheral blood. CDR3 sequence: CASSLSSDNEQFF. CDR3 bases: TGTGCCAGCAGTTTATCTAGTGACAATGAGCAGTTCTTC.